This TCR beta chain came from a study of CD8+ T cells in alopecia areata. Study context: Severity scoring for treated patients was based on the percentage of affected scalp area. Study conclusions and caveats: In scalp and blood, many expanded lesional clones persisted during tofacitinib. Tofacitinib produced a significant decrease in scalp clonality and in expanded CD8+ clones among the top 100.

Sample treatment: oral pan-JAK inhibitor, 5-10 mg twice daily. Researchers took lesional scalp punch biopsies and peripheral blood from people who were alopecia areata patients. The ends were cut back, 6 bases at V and 7 bases at J, with 15 bases in the middle. The CDR3 has 13 amino acids. Germline assignment: CDR1 GTSNPN and CDR2 SVGIG (reference sequence). Concerning this clone itself: Its target is unknown.

The authors extracted RNA and reverse transcribed it into cDNA as the sequencing template. Clones were sequenced by immunoSEQ multiplex PCR, and TCRdb holds only the in-frame ones, with some missing. The sample carries around 150,000 clones, around three fifths recorded once. The receptor was derived from a human donor with alopecia areata. The V gene is TRBV30, the J gene TRBJ2-2; D perhaps matches TRBD1 (5 bases). This specimen consisted of CD4+ T cells sorted from blood, obtained at week 24, from a patient treated with tofacitinib. CDR3 nucleotide sequence: TGTGCCTGTTACGCAGGGTCCGTCGGGGAGCTGTTTTTT. It yields the protein CACYAGSVGELFF.